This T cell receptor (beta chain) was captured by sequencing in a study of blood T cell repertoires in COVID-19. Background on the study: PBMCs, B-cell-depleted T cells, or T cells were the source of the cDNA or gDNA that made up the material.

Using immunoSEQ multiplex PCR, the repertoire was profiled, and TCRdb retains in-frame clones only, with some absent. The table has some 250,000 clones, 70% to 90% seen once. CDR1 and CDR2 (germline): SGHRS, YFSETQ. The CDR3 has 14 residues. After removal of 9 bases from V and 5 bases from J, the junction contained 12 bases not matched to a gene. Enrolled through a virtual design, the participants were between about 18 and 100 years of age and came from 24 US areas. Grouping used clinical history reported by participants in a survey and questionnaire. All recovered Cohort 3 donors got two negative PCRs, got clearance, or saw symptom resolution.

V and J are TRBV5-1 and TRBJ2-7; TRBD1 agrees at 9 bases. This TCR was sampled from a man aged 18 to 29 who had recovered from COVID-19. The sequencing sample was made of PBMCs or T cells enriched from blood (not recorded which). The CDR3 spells CATRGGQGANEQYF. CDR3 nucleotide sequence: TGCGCCACCCGAGGGGGACAGGGAGCCAACGAGCAGTACTTC.